This T cell receptor beta chain was identified in a study of cytomegalovirus exposure and HLA in healthy donors. After removal of 5 bases from V and 6 bases from J, the junction contained 11 bases not matched to a gene. Germline CDR1 is MNHNY and CDR2 is SVGAGI (reference sequence). The CDR3 length is 16 residues. Sequenced by immunoSEQ multiplex PCR; TCRdb stores in-frame clones only, minus some. The table has fewer than 400,000 clones, roughly 86% seen once. The sequence derives from a man aged 25 to 45 in good health and CMV-seronegative. The material sequenced was PBMCs. The chain joins TRBV6-6 to TRBJ1-5; 9 positions agree with TRBD1. The CDR3 DNA reads TGTGCCAGCAGTCTCCCAATGGACAGGGGAAGTCAGCCCCAGCATTTT. This encodes CASSLPMDRGSQPQHF.